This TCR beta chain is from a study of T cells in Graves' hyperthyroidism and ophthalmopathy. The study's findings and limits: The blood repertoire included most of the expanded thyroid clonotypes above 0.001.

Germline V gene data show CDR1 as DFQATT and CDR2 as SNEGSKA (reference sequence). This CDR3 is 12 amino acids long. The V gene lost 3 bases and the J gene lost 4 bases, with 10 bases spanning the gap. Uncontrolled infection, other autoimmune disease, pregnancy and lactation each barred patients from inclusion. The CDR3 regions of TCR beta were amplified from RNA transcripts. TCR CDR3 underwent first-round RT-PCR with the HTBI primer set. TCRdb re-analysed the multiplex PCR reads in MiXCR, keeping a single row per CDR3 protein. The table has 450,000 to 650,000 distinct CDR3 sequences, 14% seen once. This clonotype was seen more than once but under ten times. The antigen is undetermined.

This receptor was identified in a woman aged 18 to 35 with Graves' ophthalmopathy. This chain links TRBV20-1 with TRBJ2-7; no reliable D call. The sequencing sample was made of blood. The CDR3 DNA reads TGCAGTGCTAGCCTTTACACTTACGAGCAGTACTTC. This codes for CSASLYTYEQYF.